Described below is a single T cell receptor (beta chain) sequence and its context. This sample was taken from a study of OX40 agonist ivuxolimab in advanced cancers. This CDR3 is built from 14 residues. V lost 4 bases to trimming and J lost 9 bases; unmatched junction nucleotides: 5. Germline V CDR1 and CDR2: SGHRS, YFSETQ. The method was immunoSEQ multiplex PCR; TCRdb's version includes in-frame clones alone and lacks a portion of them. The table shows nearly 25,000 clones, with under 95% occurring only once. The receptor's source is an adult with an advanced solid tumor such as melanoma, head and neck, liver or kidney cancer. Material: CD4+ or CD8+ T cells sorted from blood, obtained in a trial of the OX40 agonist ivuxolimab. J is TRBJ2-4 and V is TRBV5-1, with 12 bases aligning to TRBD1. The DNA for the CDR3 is TGCGCCAGCAGCCAGGGACAGGGGGCGACCATTCAGTACTTC. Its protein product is CASSQGQGATIQYF.